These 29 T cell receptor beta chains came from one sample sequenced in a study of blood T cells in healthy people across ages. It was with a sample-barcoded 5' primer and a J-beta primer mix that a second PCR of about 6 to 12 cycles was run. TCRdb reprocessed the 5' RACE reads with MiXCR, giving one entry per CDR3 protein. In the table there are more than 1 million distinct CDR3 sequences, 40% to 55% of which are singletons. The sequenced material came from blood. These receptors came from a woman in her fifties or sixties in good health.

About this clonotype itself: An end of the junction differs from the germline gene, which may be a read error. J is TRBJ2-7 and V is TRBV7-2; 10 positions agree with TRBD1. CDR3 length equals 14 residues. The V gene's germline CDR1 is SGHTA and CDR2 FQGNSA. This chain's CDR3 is CANSLDGTGEDRYF. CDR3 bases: TGTGCCAACAGCTTAGATGGGACAGGGGAAGATCGGTACTTC.

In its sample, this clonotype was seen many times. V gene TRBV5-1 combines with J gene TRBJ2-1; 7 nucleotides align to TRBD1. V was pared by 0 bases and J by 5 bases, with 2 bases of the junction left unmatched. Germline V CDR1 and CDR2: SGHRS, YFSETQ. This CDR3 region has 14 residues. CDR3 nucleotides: TGCGCCAGCAGCTTGGAGGGGGCGAACAATGAGCAGTTCTTC. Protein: CASSLEGANNEQFF.

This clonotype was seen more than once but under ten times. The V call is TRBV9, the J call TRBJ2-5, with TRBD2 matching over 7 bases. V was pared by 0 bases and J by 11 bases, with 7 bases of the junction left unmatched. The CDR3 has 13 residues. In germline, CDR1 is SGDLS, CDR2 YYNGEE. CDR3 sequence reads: CASSVGRAGEQYF. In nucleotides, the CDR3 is TGTGCCAGCAGCGTAGGGAGGGCGGGAGAGCAGTACTTC.

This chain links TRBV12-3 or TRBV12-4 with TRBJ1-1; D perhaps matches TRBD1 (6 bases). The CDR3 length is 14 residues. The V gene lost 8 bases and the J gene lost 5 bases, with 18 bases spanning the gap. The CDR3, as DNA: TGTGCCAGCTTCGGGTGGGGGGCCTCTACTGAAGCTTTCTTT. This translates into CASFGWGASTEAFF.

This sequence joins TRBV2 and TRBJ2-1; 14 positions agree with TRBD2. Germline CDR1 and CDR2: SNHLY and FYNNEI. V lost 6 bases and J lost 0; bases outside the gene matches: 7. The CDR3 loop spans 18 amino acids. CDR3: CASRSGGLAGASYNEQFF. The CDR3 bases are TGTGCCAGCAGGAGTGGGGGACTAGCGGGAGCCTCCTACAATGAGCAGTTCTTC.

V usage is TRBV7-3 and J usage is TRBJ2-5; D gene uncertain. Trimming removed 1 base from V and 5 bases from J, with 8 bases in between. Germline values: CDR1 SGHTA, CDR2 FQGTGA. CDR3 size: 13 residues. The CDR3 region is CASSLKDSETQYF. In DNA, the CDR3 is TGTGCCAGCAGCTTAAAGGATTCGGAGACCCAGTACTTC.

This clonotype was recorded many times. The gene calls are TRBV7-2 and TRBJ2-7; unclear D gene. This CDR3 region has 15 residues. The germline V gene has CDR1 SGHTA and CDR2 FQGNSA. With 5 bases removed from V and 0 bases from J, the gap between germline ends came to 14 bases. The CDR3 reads CASSISTGSSYEQYF. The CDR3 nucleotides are TGTGCCAGCAGCATATCGACTGGAAGCTCCTACGAGCAGTACTTC.

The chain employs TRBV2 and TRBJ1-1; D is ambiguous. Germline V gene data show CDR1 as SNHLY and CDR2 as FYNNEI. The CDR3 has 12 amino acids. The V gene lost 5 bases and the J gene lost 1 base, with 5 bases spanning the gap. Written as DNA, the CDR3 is TGTGCCAGCAGTTCCTCGAACACTGAAGCTTTCTTT. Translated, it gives CASSSSNTEAFF.

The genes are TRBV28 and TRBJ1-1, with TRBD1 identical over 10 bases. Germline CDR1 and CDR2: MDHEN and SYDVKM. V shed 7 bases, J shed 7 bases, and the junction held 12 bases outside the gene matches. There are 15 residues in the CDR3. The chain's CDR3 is CASNAPGQGLLEAFF. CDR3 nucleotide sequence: TGTGCCAGCAACGCACCGGGACAGGGGCTGCTTGAAGCTTTCTTT.

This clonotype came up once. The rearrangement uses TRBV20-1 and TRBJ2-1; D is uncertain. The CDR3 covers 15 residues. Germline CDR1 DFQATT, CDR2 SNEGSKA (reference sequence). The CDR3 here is CTNRLATLSYNEQFF. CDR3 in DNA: TGCACTAATAGGTTGGCTACCCTATCTTACAATGAGCAGTTCTTC.

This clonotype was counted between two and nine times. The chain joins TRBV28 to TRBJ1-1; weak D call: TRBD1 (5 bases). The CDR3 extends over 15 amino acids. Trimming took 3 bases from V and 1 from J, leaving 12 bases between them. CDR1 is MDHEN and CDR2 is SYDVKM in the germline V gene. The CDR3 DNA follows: TGTGCCAGCAGTTTTCGGGGGAGTGGGAACACTGAAGCTTTCTTT. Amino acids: CASSFRGSGNTEAFF.

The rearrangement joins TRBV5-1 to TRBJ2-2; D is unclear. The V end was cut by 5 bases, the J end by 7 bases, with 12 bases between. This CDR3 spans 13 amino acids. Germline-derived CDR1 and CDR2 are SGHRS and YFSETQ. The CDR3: CASSSRTDGELFF. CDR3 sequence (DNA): TGCGCCAGCAGTTCCAGGACCGACGGGGAGCTGTTTTTT.

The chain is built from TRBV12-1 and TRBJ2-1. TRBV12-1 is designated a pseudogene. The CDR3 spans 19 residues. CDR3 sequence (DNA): TGTGCCAGCAGCTTTGCTACTCATAAACCTGGTCGCTCCTACAATGAGCAGTTCTTC. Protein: CASSFATHKPGRSYNEQFF.

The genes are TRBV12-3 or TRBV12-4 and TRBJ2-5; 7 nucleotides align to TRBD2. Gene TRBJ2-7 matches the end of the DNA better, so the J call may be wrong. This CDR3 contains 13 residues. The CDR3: CASRRTSRGEQYF. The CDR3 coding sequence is TGTGCCAGCCGACGGACTAGTAGGGGCGAGCAGTACTTC.

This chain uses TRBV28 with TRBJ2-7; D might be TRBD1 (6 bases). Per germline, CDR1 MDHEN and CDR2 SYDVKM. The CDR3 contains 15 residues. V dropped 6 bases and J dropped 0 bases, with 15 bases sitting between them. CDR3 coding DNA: TGTGCCAGCAGGGTCCGGGACACCAACTCCTACGAGCAGTACTTC. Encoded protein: CASRVRDTNSYEQYF.

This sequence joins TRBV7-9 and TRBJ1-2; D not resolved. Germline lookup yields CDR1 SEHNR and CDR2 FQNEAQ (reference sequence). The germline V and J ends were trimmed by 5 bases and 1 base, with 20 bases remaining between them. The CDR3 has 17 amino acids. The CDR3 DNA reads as TGTGCCAGCAGCCCCGTGGACCGCCCTCATAGTAACTATGGCTACACCTTC. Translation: CASSPVDRPHSNYGYTF. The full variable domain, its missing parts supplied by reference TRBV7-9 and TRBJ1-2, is DTGVSQNPRHKITKRGQNVTFRCDPISEHNRLYWYRQTLGQGPEFLTYFQNEAQLEKSRLLSDRFSAERPKGSFSTLEIQRTEQGDSAMYLCASSPVDRPHSNYGYTFGSGTRLTVV.

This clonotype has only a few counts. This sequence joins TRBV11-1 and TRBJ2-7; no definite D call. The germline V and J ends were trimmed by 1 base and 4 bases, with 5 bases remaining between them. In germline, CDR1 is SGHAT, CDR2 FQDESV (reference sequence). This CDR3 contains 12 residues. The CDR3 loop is CASSLDEYEQYF. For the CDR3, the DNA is TGTGCCAGCAGCTTAGATGAGTACGAGCAGTACTTC.

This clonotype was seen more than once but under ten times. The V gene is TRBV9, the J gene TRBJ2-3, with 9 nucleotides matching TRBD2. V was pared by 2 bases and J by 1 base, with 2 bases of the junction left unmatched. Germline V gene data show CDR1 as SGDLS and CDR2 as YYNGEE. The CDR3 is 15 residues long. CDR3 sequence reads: CASSVTSGRTDTQYF. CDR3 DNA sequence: TGTGCCAGCAGCGTTACTAGCGGGCGCACAGATACGCAGTATTTT.

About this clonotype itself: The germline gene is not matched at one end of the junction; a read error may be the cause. The CDR3 loop reads CAGRTLGRGRIEQYF. The DNA of the CDR3 is TGTGCCGGCAGGACCCTCGGGAGAGGGAGGATCGAGCAGTACTTC. The V and J genes are TRBV28 and TRBJ2-4, with TRBD2 as a possible D gene (6 bases). The last part of the DNA fits TRBJ2-7 better; the J call may be wrong. Germline CDR1 is MDHEN and CDR2 is SYDVKM. The CDR3 covers 15 residues.

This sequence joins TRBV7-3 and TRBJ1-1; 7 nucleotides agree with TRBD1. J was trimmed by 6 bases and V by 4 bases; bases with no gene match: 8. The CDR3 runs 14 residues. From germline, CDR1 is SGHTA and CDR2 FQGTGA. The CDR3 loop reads CASSSEGQTAEAFF. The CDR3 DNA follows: TGTGCCAGCAGCTCGGAGGGACAGACGGCTGAAGCTTTCTTT.

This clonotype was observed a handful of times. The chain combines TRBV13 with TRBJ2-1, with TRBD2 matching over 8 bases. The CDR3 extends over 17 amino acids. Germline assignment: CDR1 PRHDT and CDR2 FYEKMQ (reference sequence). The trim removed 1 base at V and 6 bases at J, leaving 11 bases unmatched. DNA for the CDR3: TGTGCCAGCAGCTTAGAGGGGAGGCGGGAGGTCGGCAATGAGCAGTTCTTC. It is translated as CASSLEGRREVGNEQFF.

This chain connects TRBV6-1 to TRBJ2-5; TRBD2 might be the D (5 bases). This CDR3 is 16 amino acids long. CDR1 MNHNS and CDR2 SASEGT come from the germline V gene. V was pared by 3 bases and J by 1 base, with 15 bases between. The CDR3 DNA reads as TGTGCCAGCAGTGAGGAGCGGTCCTTAGCCCAAGAGACCCAGTACTTC. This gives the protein CASSEERSLAQETQYF.

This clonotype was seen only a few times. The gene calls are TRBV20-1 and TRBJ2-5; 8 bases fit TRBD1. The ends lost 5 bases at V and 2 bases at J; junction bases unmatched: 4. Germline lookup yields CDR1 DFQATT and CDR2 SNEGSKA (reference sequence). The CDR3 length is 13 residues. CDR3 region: CSAARTGQETQYF. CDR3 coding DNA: TGCAGTGCTGCCCGGACAGGGCAAGAGACCCAGTACTTC.

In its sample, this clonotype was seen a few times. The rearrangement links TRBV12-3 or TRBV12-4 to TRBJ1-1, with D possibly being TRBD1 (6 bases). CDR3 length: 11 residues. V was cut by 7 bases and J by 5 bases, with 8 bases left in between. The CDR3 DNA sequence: TGTGCCAGCACCACAGGGACTGAAGCTTTCTTT. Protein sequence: CASTTGTEAFF.

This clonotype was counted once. Here the CDR3 reads CASSVGPAQTTEQYF. CDR3 bases: TGTGCCAGCAGCGTAGGACCCGCCCAGACTACCGAGCAGTACTTC. V and J are TRBV9 and TRBJ2-7, with D maybe TRBD2 (5 bases). The ends were cut back, 0 bases at V and 6 bases at J, with 16 bases in the middle. Germline V gene sequence: CDR1 SGDLS, CDR2 YYNGEE. The CDR3 is 15 residues long.

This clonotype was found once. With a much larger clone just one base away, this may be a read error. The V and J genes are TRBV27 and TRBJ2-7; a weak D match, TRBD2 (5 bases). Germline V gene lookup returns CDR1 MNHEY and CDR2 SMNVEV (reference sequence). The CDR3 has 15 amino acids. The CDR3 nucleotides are TGTGCCAGCAGTTTGGGAGTTGGGAGCTCCGACGAGCAGTACTTC. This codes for CASSLGVGSSDEQYF.

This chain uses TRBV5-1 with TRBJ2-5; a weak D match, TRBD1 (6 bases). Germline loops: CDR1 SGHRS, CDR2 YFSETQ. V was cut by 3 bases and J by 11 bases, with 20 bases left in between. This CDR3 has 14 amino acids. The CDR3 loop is CASSWGLEGNEQYF. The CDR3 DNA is TGCGCCAGCAGCTGGGGGCTCGAGGGAAATGAGCAGTACTTC.

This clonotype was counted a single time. This CDR3 reads CASSWPAEQYF. The CDR3 DNA reads TGTGCCAGCAGTTGGCCAGCCGAGCAGTACTTC. The chain joins TRBV27 to TRBJ2-7; D call uncertain. The CDR3 has 11 residues. Trimming stripped 4 bases from V and 6 bases from J, with 7 bases between. Germline loops: CDR1 MNHEY, CDR2 SMNVEV (reference sequence).

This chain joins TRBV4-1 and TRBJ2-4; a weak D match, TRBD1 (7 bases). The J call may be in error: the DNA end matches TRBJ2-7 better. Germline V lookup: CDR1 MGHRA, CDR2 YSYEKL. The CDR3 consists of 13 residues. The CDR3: CASGAGGNYEQYF. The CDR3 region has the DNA TGCGCCAGCGGGGCAGGGGGGAACTACGAGCAGTACTTC.